This passage covers 28 T cell receptor beta chains from one sample sequenced in a study of a mutant IDH1 vaccine in newly diagnosed glioma. No antigen has been assigned to these receptors. Profiled with immunoSEQ multiplex PCR; TCRdb holds only in-frame clones, not every one. This table has around 27,000 clones, 60% to 80% appearing once. The sample's time point: week 11, during vaccination. Each dose of the vaccine consisted of 300 ug of mutant IDH1 20-mer peptide, with topical imiquimod. The specimen was PBMCs, collected from a glioma patient whose treatment included an IDH1 peptide vaccine. The source of these receptors is a woman between 18 and 29 years old with glioma.

This clone was detected a few times. The chain recombines TRBV15 with TRBJ1-1, with D maybe TRBD1 (5 bases). CDR1 and CDR2 (germline): LNHNV, YYDKDF (reference sequence). With 1 base removed from V and 5 bases from J, the gap between germline ends came to 17 bases. The CDR3 contains 16 residues. The CDR3 protein is CATSRGAGEGGTEAFF. The CDR3, as DNA: TGTGCCACCAGCAGAGGTGCGGGGGAAGGAGGAACTGAAGCTTTCTTT.

The chain uses TRBV20-1 and TRBJ2-1; no reliable D call. The CDR3 totals 11 residues. CDR1 and CDR2 from the germline V gene are DFQATT and SNEGSKA (reference sequence). V shed 3 bases and J shed 15 bases, with 15 bases lying between them. CDR3: CSASSPKHRFF. In DNA form, the CDR3 reads TGCAGTGCTAGTTCTCCAAAACACCGGTTCTTC.

The J gene is TRBJ2-7, the V gene TRBV7-2; the D gene is possibly TRBD2 (7 bases). There are 15 residues in the CDR3. V was clipped by 5 bases and J by 1 base, with 15 bases between them. Germline V lookup: CDR1 SGHTA, CDR2 FQGNSA. CDR3 sequence (DNA): TGTGCCAGCAGCCTCCTGGGAGGGGGTTCCTACGAGCAGTACTTC. Protein: CASSLLGGGSYEQYF. The full variable domain, rest sourced from reference TRBV7-2 and TRBJ2-7, is GAGVSQSPSNKVTEKGKDVELRCDPISGHTALYWYRQSLGQGLEFLIYFQGNSAPDKSGLPSDRFSAERTGGSVSTLTIQRTQQEDSAVYLCASSLLGGGSYEQYFGPGTRLTVT.

With regard to this clone: Because the CDR3's place on the DNA is in doubt, the DNA is left out and the CDR3 is given as listed by TCRdb. The gene calls are TRBV21-1 and TRBJ1-5. TRBV21-1 corresponds to a pseudogene. A total of 15 residues make up the CDR3, ends included. This CDR3 reads CASSVGWGSNQPQHF.

A single count supports this clone. This chain uses TRBV19 with TRBJ2-2; D possibly corresponds to TRBD1 (6 bases). The CDR3 length is 17 residues. Germline loops: CDR1 LNHDA, CDR2 SQIVND (reference sequence). The V and J ends lost 7 bases and 1 base respectively, with 19 bases between them. The CDR3 DNA follows: TGTGCCAGTACCACCCCCCGAGGACAGCGGAACACCGGGGAGCTGTTTTTT. The encoded protein is CASTTPRGQRNTGELFF.

This rearrangement joins TRBV5-1 to TRBJ1-1; the D gene is possibly TRBD1 (5 bases). V lost 4 bases, J lost 6 bases, and 16 bases lay in between. CDR1 SGHRS and CDR2 YFSETQ come from the germline V gene. The CDR3 sequence is 14 residues long. The CDR3 protein is CASSAVGGTSEAFF. The CDR3 DNA follows: TGCGCCAGCAGCGCCGTCGGGGGGACCTCTGAAGCTTTCTTT. Drawing the rest from reference TRBV5-1 and TRBJ1-1, the complete variable domain is KAGVTQTPRYLIKTRGQQVTLSCSPISGHRSVSWYQQTPGQGLQFLFEYFSETQRNKGNFPGRFSGRQFSNSRSEMNVSTLELGDSALYLCASSAVGGTSEAFFGQGTRLTVV.

The chain recombines TRBV4-2 with TRBJ2-7, with D uncertain. V shed 4 bases and J shed 2 bases, with 15 bases lying between them. Germline V CDR1 and CDR2: LGHNA, YNFKEQ. This CDR3 has 15 amino acids. In DNA, the CDR3 is TGTGCCAGCAGCCGGGCCCTTGGGATGCCCTACGAGCAGTACTTC. Translating it yields CASSRALGMPYEQYF.

Here the CDR3 DNA reads TGCGCCAGCAGCCGGGCAGGGCAGGCGTACGGGAACACTGAAGCTTTCTTT. It is translated as CASSRAGQAYGNTEAFF. V is TRBV5-1 and J is TRBJ1-1, with a tentative D call TRBD1 (5 bases). Trimming shortened V by 4 bases and J by 1 base, and 20 bases separated the two germline ends. The CDR3 consists of 17 residues. Germline V lookup: CDR1 SGHRS, CDR2 YFSETQ.

The chain is built from TRBV14 and TRBJ2-1; 8 bases are shared with TRBD2. V lost 4 bases, J lost 12 bases, and 11 bases stayed unmatched. The CDR3 spans 14 residues. In germline, CDR1 is SGHDN, CDR2 FVKESK. The CDR3 protein is CASSPLGLARGQFF. In DNA form, the CDR3 reads TGTGCCAGCAGCCCTCTAGGACTAGCTCGAGGGCAGTTCTTC. Full variable domain (outside the CDR3, taken from reference TRBV14 and TRBJ2-1): EAGVTQFPSHSVIEKGQTVTLRCDPISGHDNLYWYRRVMGKEIKFLLHFVKESKQDESGMPNNRFLAERTGGTYSTLKVQPAELEDSGVYFCASSPLGLARGQFFGPGTRLTVL.

This clone was picked up a small number of times. V usage is TRBV7-9 and J usage is TRBJ2-1, with D perhaps given as TRBD1 or TRBD2 (5 bases each). V was trimmed by 4 bases and J by 5 bases, leaving 12 bases between them. This CDR3 region has 14 residues. In germline, CDR1 is SEHNR, CDR2 FQNEAQ (reference sequence). CDR3 nucleotides: TGTGCCAGCAGCTCAGTGGGGGAACACAATGAGCAGTTCTTC. It encodes CASSSVGEHNEQFF.

The CDR3 loop is CSVCPSIPGELFF. The CDR3 nucleotides read TGCAGCGTTTGTCCCTCTATCCCGGGGGAGCTGTTTTTT. The rearrangement links TRBV29-1 to TRBJ2-2; D ambiguous. There are 13 residues in the CDR3. The V and J ends lost 5 bases and 8 bases respectively, with 15 bases between them. CDR1 is SQVTM and CDR2 is ANQGSEA in the germline V gene.

J is TRBJ2-7 and V is TRBV6-1, with D possibly being TRBD1 or TRBD2 (5 bases each). This CDR3 has 13 amino acids. CDR1 and CDR2 from the germline V gene are MNHNS and SASEGT. V lost 7 bases to trimming and J lost 4 bases, with 14 bases between them. DNA for the CDR3: TGTGCCAGCAAGGGGCAGGGAGTATACGAGCAGTACTTC. Amino acids: CASKGQGVYEQYF.

V and J are TRBV10-3 and TRBJ1-1; D is unresolved. The ends were cut back, 3 bases at V and 5 bases at J, with 13 bases in the middle. This CDR3 contains 14 residues. From germline, CDR1 is ENHRY and CDR2 SYGVKD. The CDR3 loop reads CAISDAAEWTEAFF. The CDR3 bases are TGTGCCATCAGTGATGCGGCAGAATGGACTGAAGCTTTCTTT.

The J gene is TRBJ1-3, the V gene TRBV9; possibly TRBD1 for D (5 bases). Trimming cost V 2 bases and J 0 bases, with 15 bases left between them. This CDR3 is built from 17 residues. The germline CDR1 and CDR2 sequences are SGDLS and YYNGEE. The CDR3 DNA sequence: TGTGCCAGCAGCGTTGGACCCGGGACTAACTCTGGAAACACCATATATTTT. As protein: CASSVGPGTNSGNTIYF.

This chain joins TRBV9 and TRBJ1-1, with D hard to call. The CDR3 consists of 13 residues. Deletions cut 0 bases from V and 4 bases from J, with 7 bases between. Germline loops: CDR1 SGDLS, CDR2 YYNGEE. The CDR3 loop is CASSVVGSTEAFF. The CDR3 DNA reads as TGTGCCAGCAGCGTAGTGGGGTCCACTGAAGCTTTCTTT.

The rearrangement joins TRBV5-1 to TRBJ1-2, with D maybe TRBD1 (5 bases). The CDR3 is made up of 16 amino acids. Germline V CDR1 and CDR2: SGHRS, YFSETQ. Trimming stripped 0 bases from V and 3 bases from J, with 15 bases between. This CDR3 is CASSLAWPGLDYGYTF. The CDR3 DNA reads TGCGCCAGCAGCTTGGCCTGGCCGGGACTAGACTATGGCTACACCTTC.

This clone was counted a single time. The genes are TRBV23-1 and TRBJ1-4; D might be TRBD1 (6 bases). TRBV23-1 is recorded as an ORF, its role being uncertain. The CDR3 totals 14 residues. V dropped 7 bases and J dropped 7 bases, with 16 bases sitting between them. This CDR3 is CASNTGSLGEKLFF. In nucleotides, the CDR3 is TGCGCCAGCAATACAGGGTCCTTGGGTGAAAAACTGTTTTTT.

The chain couples TRBV11-2 to TRBJ1-1; no firm D call. The CDR3 runs to 13 residues. CDR1 SGHAT and CDR2 FQNNGV come from the germline V gene. Deletions cut 4 bases from V and 0 bases from J, with 6 bases between. CDR3 region: CASSSKVNTEAFF. CDR3 nucleotides: TGTGCCAGCAGCTCTAAAGTGAACACTGAAGCTTTCTTT.

The J gene is TRBJ2-4, the V gene TRBV2; 9 bases are shared with TRBD2. V shed 7 bases, J shed 0 bases, and the junction held 7 bases outside the gene matches. Germline V lookup: CDR1 SNHLY, CDR2 FYNNEI. The CDR3 is made up of 16 amino acids. The CDR3 DNA sequence: TGTGCCAGCACCCCTGTAGCGGGAGAAGCCAAAAACATTCAGTACTTC. This encodes CASTPVAGEAKNIQYF.

This clone was detected once. The chain carries TRBV7-8 and TRBJ2-7, with TRBD2 matching over 13 bases. CDR1 is SGHVS, CDR2 FQNEAQ, per germline. This CDR3 contains 14 residues. V gave up 4 bases and J gave up 6 bases; unmatched junction bases: 3. CDR3 loop: CASSWTSGRREQYF. The CDR3 DNA follows: TGTGCCAGCAGCTGGACTAGCGGGAGACGCGAGCAGTACTTC.

About this clone itself: At one of its ends the junction is not consistent with the germline gene, which may arise from a read error. The V and J genes are TRBV5-1 and TRBJ2-3; 9 bases are a match to TRBD2. The V gene's germline CDR1 is SGHRS and CDR2 YFSETQ. This CDR3 spans 14 amino acids. The CDR3 nucleotides are TGCGCCTGCAGCGAGCGGGGGGCAGCAGATACGCAGTATTTT. It specifies CACSERGAADTQYF.

The chain employs TRBV4-2 and TRBJ2-1; TRBD2 agrees at 9 bases. Germline trimming cut 1 base from V and 6 bases from J; bases unmatched to any gene: 7. CDR3 length: 16 residues. Germline V gene lookup returns CDR1 LGHNA and CDR2 YNFKEQ. The CDR3 loop is CASSQVPSGVSNEQFF. In DNA, the CDR3 is TGTGCCAGCAGCCAAGTACCTAGCGGGGTTAGCAATGAGCAGTTCTTC.

This clone was seen once. The rearrangement joins TRBV2 to TRBJ1-2; possibly TRBD1 for D (6 bases). This CDR3 is built from 14 residues. V was cut by 2 bases and J by 4 bases, with 11 bases left in between. The germline CDR1 and CDR2 sequences are SNHLY and FYNNEI. The CDR3 DNA reads TGTGCCAGCAGTGAAAGGGGGGCAAGCTATGGCTACACCTTC. Residues: CASSERGASYGYTF.

The rearrangement links TRBV5-1 to TRBJ2-7; possibly TRBD1 for D (6 bases). Trimming shortened V by 4 bases and J by 8 bases, and 22 bases separated the two germline ends. Looked up from germline, CDR1 is SGHRS and CDR2 is YFSETQ. CDR3 length: 15 residues. Here the CDR3 reads CASSASGELGVQQYF. CDR3 DNA sequence: TGCGCCAGCAGCGCCTCAGGGGAACTGGGGGTCCAGCAGTACTTC.

The rearrangement uses TRBV5-1 and TRBJ2-2; the D gene is possibly TRBD2 (6 bases). The CDR3 contains 16 residues. Germline CDR1 reads SGHRS; CDR2 reads YFSETQ. V was shortened by 0 bases and J by 1 base, with 10 bases between the two germline ends. CDR3: CASSLDLARNTGELFF. DNA of the CDR3: TGCGCCAGCAGCTTGGATCTAGCGCGGAACACCGGGGAGCTGTTTTTT.

The V and J genes are TRBV28 and TRBJ2-7, with D perhaps TRBD2 (6 bases). This CDR3 is built from 14 residues. Germline loops: CDR1 MDHEN, CDR2 SYDVKM. The V and J ends lost 11 bases and 5 bases respectively, with 22 bases between them. This chain's CDR3 is CAGEKWGVEDEQYF. The CDR3 coding sequence is TGTGCCGGCGAAAAATGGGGGGTTGAGGACGAGCAGTACTTC.

The rearrangement links TRBV19 to TRBJ1-4, with TRBD1 as a possible D gene (5 bases). The CDR3 is made up of 15 amino acids. Germline CDR1 and CDR2: LNHDA and SQIVND (reference sequence). V gave up 6 bases and J gave up 5 bases, with 16 bases separating them. CDR3 nucleotide sequence: TGTGCCAGTAGGCAAAAGGCGGGGACGAATGAAAAACTGTTTTTT. Its protein is CASRQKAGTNEKLFF. The full variable domain, rest sourced from reference TRBV19 and TRBJ1-4, is DGGITQSPKYLFRKEGQNVTLSCEQNLNHDAMYWYRQDPGQGLRLIYYSQIVNDFQKGDIAEGYSVSREKKESFPLTVTSAQKNPTAFYLCASRQKAGTNEKLFFGSGTQLSVL.

The rearrangement uses TRBV25-1 and TRBJ2-2; 12 bases map to TRBD2. The V gene end was trimmed by 4 bases and the J gene end by 4 bases; junction bases not matched to a gene: 4. Germline CDR1 MGHDK, CDR2 SYGVNS. The CDR3 extends over 16 amino acids. CDR3 region: CASSGLAGGGTGELFF. DNA of the CDR3: TGTGCCAGCAGTGGGCTAGCGGGGGGGGGCACCGGGGAGCTGTTTTTT.